This TCR beta chain was sequenced in a study of blood T cell repertoires in COVID-19. For the study at large: Whether acute or convalescent, the COVID-19 samples came from the United States, Italy and Spain. In each case, the material was cDNA or gDNA derived from T cells, B-cell-depleted T cells, or PBMCs.

Grouping used clinical history reported by participants in a survey and questionnaire. Under the authors' procedure: Estimation of nucleated cell counts relied on the amplification of reference gene primers. The table came from immunoSEQ multiplex PCR; TCRdb's copy has only in-frame clones and leaves some out. That table furnishes V, J and clone size, whereas the DNA furnished D and trimming. The sample lists about 350,000 clones; roughly 87% were seen once. The CDR3 has 14 residues. With V trimmed by 3 bases and J by 7 bases, 3 bases remained unmatched. In germline, CDR1 is LNHNV, CDR2 YYDKDF (reference sequence).

This chain joins TRBV15 and TRBJ1-6; 7 bases match TRBD1. Sequencing used PBMCs or T cells enriched from blood (not recorded which). The clonotype originates from a woman aged 25 to 39 who had recovered from COVID-19. CDR3 bases: TGTGCCACCAGCAGCGGACAGGACAATTCACCCCTCCACTTT. It translates to CATSSGQDNSPLHF.